The clone carrying this TCR beta chain was detected only a few times. These data originate in a study of identical twins. The length of the CDR3 is 12 residues. Deletions cut 2 bases from V and 5 bases from J, with 4 bases between. In germline, CDR1 is SGHTA, CDR2 FQGNSA. One entry per CDR3 protein results from TCRdb running MiXCR on the 5' RACE reads. Of fewer than 900,000 distinct CDR3 sequences in the sample, around 20% were seen once. This sample was also put to use in a study of T cells expressing NK-cell markers. That paper states: In the group of eight sequenced donors, seven were HCMV-seropositive and one was seronegative. These clonotypes, the leaders elsewhere, also led the CD3+CD56-NKG2C+ fraction in a few donors.

The receptor's source is a woman younger than 30 in good health. J is TRBJ1-5 and V is TRBV7-2; D gene unclear. Sequencing input: PBMCs. The CDR3 protein is CASSLMDQPQHF. Written as DNA, the CDR3 is TGTGCCAGCAGCTTAATGGATCAGCCCCAGCATTTT.